These 30 T cell receptor beta chains came from one sample sequenced in a study of blood T cells in healthy people across ages. For the second PCR, which ran for about 7 to 12 cycles, a sample-barcoded 5' primer and a J-beta primer mix were used. TCRdb processed the 5' RACE reads anew with MiXCR; each CDR3 protein has one entry. This sample carries about 1.5 million distinct CDR3 sequences, approximately 43% of them seen once, and the ten largest clones take roughly 3.7%. Material for sequencing was blood. The receptors originated from a woman aged 18 to 35 in good health.

Comment on this clonotype: A read error may explain this, as a much larger clone is one base away. The chain employs TRBV13 and TRBJ2-3; TRBD1 aligns across 10 bases. There are 15 residues in the CDR3. Germline V CDR1 and CDR2: PRHDT, FYEKMQ (reference sequence). The trim removed 3 bases at V and 2 bases at J, leaving 2 bases unmatched. The CDR3 bases are TGTGCCAGCAGCTTCGGGACAGGGGTCACAGATACGCAGTATTTT. Its protein is CASSFGTGVTDTQYF.

This clonotype was found a few times. CDR3 region: CASSLGVLTF. The CDR3 DNA sequence: TGTGCCAGCAGCTTAGGGGTCCTGACTTTC. The chain has TRBV7-2 and TRBJ2-6; the D is unclear. The V end was cut by 1 base, the J end by 13 bases, with 2 bases between. The CDR3 length is 10 residues. The germline V gene encodes CDR1 SGHTA and CDR2 FQGNSA.

A few counts support this clonotype. The gene calls are TRBV27 and TRBJ2-1; D possibly corresponds to TRBD2 (6 bases). This CDR3 has 15 residues. Trimming left V 3 bases short and J 9 bases short, with 18 bases between. Per the germline V gene, CDR1 is MNHEY and CDR2 is SMNVEV (reference sequence). The CDR3 DNA sequence: TGTGCCAGCAGTTTTCTAGCGACACCTTTGGGTGAGCAGTTCTTC. Translation: CASSFLATPLGEQFF.

This chain connects TRBV20-1 to TRBJ1-5; a possible D gene is TRBD1 (5 bases). The CDR3 loop spans 15 amino acids. V shed 6 bases and J shed 7 bases, with 22 bases lying between them. Germline-derived CDR1 and CDR2 are DFQATT and SNEGSKA (reference sequence). The CDR3, as DNA: TGCAGTGCAGCTAGGGGTGCAGAGGGAGGCCAGCCCCAGCATTTT. Translated: CSAARGAEGGQPQHF.

The gene calls are TRBV18 and TRBJ1-4; D possibly corresponds to TRBD1 (5 bases). The germline V gene has CDR1 KGHSH and CDR2 LQKENI. The CDR3 is made up of 12 amino acids. Between the trimmed V and J ends, which lost 4 bases and 14 bases, there was a span of 14 bases. CDR3 DNA sequence: TGTGCCAGCTCACAGACAGACGCGTGGCTGTTTTTT. This translates into CASSQTDAWLFF.

J is TRBJ2-1 and V is TRBV20-1; the match to TRBD2 covers 11 bases. The CDR3 is made up of 15 amino acids. Germline assignment: CDR1 DFQATT and CDR2 SNEGSKA (reference sequence). V gave up 6 bases and J gave up 5 bases; unmatched junction bases: 9. The CDR3 spells CSALKGTSGDNEQFF. In nucleotides, the CDR3 is TGCAGTGCCCTGAAGGGGACTAGCGGAGACAATGAGCAGTTCTTC.

The genes are TRBV7-2 and TRBJ2-3, with D perhaps matching TRBD1 or TRBD2 (5 bases each). The CDR3 extends over 17 amino acids. Germline loops: CDR1 SGHTA, CDR2 FQGNSA. V gave up 0 bases and J gave up 1 base, with 14 bases separating them. Here the CDR3 reads CASSLAYVQGGTDTQYF. The CDR3 coding sequence is TGTGCCAGCAGCTTAGCGTATGTCCAGGGAGGCACAGATACGCAGTATTTT.

Of note for this clonotype: A junction boundary mismatches the germline segment, possibly from a read error. V usage is TRBV5-1 and J usage is TRBJ1-1, with a weak D call TRBD1 (6 bases). Per germline, CDR1 SGHRS and CDR2 YFSETQ. The CDR3 covers 14 residues. The CDR3 DNA sequence: TGCGCCAGCAGCTTGAGGCAGGGGAACACTGGAGCTTTCTTT. This sequence encodes CASSLRQGNTGAFF.

The chain links TRBV27 to TRBJ1-1; weak D call: TRBD1 (5 bases). CDR1 and CDR2 (germline): MNHEY, SMNVEV (reference sequence). The CDR3 sequence is 15 residues long. The germline V and J ends were trimmed by 4 bases and 6 bases, with 18 bases remaining between them. CDR3 loop: CASSSAWGRWAEAFF. The CDR3 DNA follows: TGTGCCAGCAGTTCCGCCTGGGGACGGTGGGCTGAAGCTTTCTTT.

This clonotype appeared many times. The gene calls are TRBV7-3 and TRBJ2-7; TRBD1 matches 7 bases. The trim removed 6 bases at V and 0 bases at J, leaving 5 bases unmatched. The CDR3 has 14 residues. Germline V gene data show CDR1 as SGHTA and CDR2 as FQGTGA. CDR3 coding DNA: TGTGCCAGCAGTTTGACAGGGAGCTCCTACGAGCAGTACTTC. This translates into CASSLTGSSYEQYF.

In DNA, the CDR3 is TGCAGTGCTAGAGGGGACCTCTTGACCTCCGAGCAGTACTTC. It codes for CSARGDLLTSEQYF. The chain joins TRBV20-1 to TRBJ2-7; perhaps D is TRBD1 or TRBD2 (5 bases each). This CDR3 is built from 14 residues. Trimming removed 1 base at V and 6 bases at J, with 16 bases between. CDR1 is DFQATT, CDR2 SNEGSKA, per germline (reference sequence).

The chain recombines TRBV7-2 with TRBJ2-6; D remains unclear. The CDR3 consists of 15 residues. Germline V CDR1 and CDR2: SGHTA, FQGNSA. V lost 5 bases, J lost 3 bases, and 11 bases lay in between. CDR3 in DNA: TGTGCCAGCAGCCTCCAGAATCATGGGGCCAACGTCCTGACTTTC. It specifies CASSLQNHGANVLTF. The full variable domain, completed using reference TRBV7-2 and TRBJ2-6, is GAGVSQSPSNKVTEKGKDVELRCDPISGHTALYWYRQSLGQGLEFLIYFQGNSAPDKSGLPSDRFSAERTGGSVSTLTIQRTQQEDSAVYLCASSLQNHGANVLTFGAGSRLTVL.

CDR3 loop: CASSTRGRGGYEQYF. The CDR3 coding sequence is TGTGCCAGCAGTACCCGAGGAAGGGGCGGCTACGAGCAGTACTTC. This chain uses TRBV27 with TRBJ2-7, with D possibly matching TRBD1 (5 bases). The CDR3 runs to 15 residues. Trimming removed 5 bases at V and 3 bases at J, with 17 bases between. CDR1 is MNHEY and CDR2 is SMNVEV in the germline V gene (reference sequence).

In this sample, this clonotype turned up a few times. This chain connects TRBV10-2 to TRBJ1-2; D unresolved. The length of the CDR3 is 13 residues. Germline V gene data show CDR1 as WSHSY and CDR2 as SAAADI. The V gene lost 8 bases and the J gene lost 5 bases, with 15 bases spanning the gap. In nucleotides, the CDR3 is TGCGCCAGCCGCCGGAGGAAAAAGTATGGCTACACCTTC. Encoded protein: CASRRRKKYGYTF.

Only a few counts were recorded for this clonotype. This rearrangement joins TRBV21-1 to TRBJ2-5. The DNA end favors TRBJ2-7, so the J call may be wrong. TRBV21-1 is annotated as a pseudogene. The CDR3 totals 11 residues. The CDR3 is CASSKIFEQYF. The CDR3, as DNA: TGTGCCAGCAGCAAAATCTTCGAGCAGTACTTC.

J is TRBJ2-7 and V is TRBV11-2; no clear D gene. With the DNA end fitting TRBJ2-5 better, the J assignment may be wrong. CDR1 and CDR2 from the germline V gene are SGHAT and FQNNGV. The CDR3 contains 13 residues. The CDR3 nucleotides read TGTGCCAGCAGTCGGAGTAGTGGCGAGACCCAGTACTTC. It translates to CASSRSSGETQYF.

This clonotype was recorded a few times. The V and J genes are TRBV29-1 and TRBJ2-7; no definite D call. V lost 2 bases and J lost 4, with 12 bases in between. The germline V gene encodes CDR1 SQVTM and CDR2 ANQGSEA. CDR3 length equals 13 residues. Written as DNA, the CDR3 is TGCAGCGTTGAAACCTTGGGCGGATACGAGCAGTACTTC. This gives the protein CSVETLGGYEQYF.

The genes are TRBV7-9 and TRBJ2-7, with 13 bases fitting TRBD2. Germline loops: CDR1 SEHNR, CDR2 FQNEAQ (reference sequence). The CDR3 has 18 residues. Trimming cost V 5 bases and J 0 bases; bases outside gene matches: 10. This chain's CDR3 is CASSQETSGRPSSYEQYF. CDR3 sequence (DNA): TGTGCCAGCAGCCAAGAGACTAGCGGGAGGCCAAGCTCCTACGAGCAGTACTTC.

This clonotype was seen once. J is TRBJ2-3 and V is TRBV20-1, with D uncertain. The CDR3 length is 14 residues. V was pared by 6 bases and J by 1 base, with 14 bases between. Germline V gene lookup returns CDR1 DFQATT and CDR2 SNEGSKA (reference sequence). Here the CDR3 reads CSANLRTGTDTQYF. The CDR3 region has the DNA TGCAGTGCCAACTTGCGGACCGGCACAGATACGCAGTATTTT.

The gene calls are TRBV5-1 and TRBJ1-1, with TRBD1 matching 7 bases. The CDR3 contains 16 residues. The germline V gene has CDR1 SGHRS and CDR2 YFSETQ. J was trimmed by 2 bases and V by 4 bases; bases with no gene match: 11. The CDR3 is CASSPLYRGDNTEAFF. In DNA form, the CDR3 reads TGCGCCAGCAGCCCGCTATACAGGGGCGACAACACTGAAGCTTTCTTT. Variable domain in full (rest from reference TRBV5-1 and TRBJ1-1): KAGVTQTPRYLIKTRGQQVTLSCSPISGHRSVSWYQQTPGQGLQFLFEYFSETQRNKGNFPGRFSGRQFSNSRSEMNVSTLELGDSALYLCASSPLYRGDNTEAFFGQGTRLTVV.

This clonotype turned up a few times. The J gene is TRBJ2-7, the V gene TRBV4-2; no clear D gene. Germline values: CDR1 LGHNA, CDR2 YNFKEQ. The germline V and J ends were trimmed by 3 bases and 2 bases, with 11 bases remaining between them. The CDR3 covers 14 residues. For the CDR3, the DNA is TGTGCCAGCAGCCACTATTCTAGGCCCTACGAGCAGTACTTC. This codes for CASSHYSRPYEQYF.

The CDR3 protein is CAWSVRQNTEAFF. Written as DNA, the CDR3 is TGTGCCTGGAGTGTAAGACAGAACACTGAAGCTTTCTTT. The chain employs TRBV30 and TRBJ1-1, with D unresolved. The CDR3 has 13 residues. Trimming cost V 0 bases and J 1 base, with 6 bases left between them. Germline CDR1 and CDR2: GTSNPN and SVGIG (reference sequence).

The chain joins TRBV2 to TRBJ1-6; 7 bases map to TRBD1. With 8 bases clipped from V and 7 bases from J, the junction kept 5 bases outside the gene matches. Germline CDR1 reads SNHLY; CDR2 reads FYNNEI. There are 13 residues in the CDR3. CDR3 bases: TGTGCCAGCTGGGACAGTTCCAATTCACCCCTCCACTTT. Translated: CASWDSSNSPLHF.

There are a few counts of this clonotype. The rearrangement links TRBV21-1 to TRBJ2-3; TRBD2, the table's D call, was not compared with the DNA. TRBV21-1 counts as a pseudogene. CDR3 size: 16 residues. CDR3 nucleotide sequence: TGTGCCAGCAGCAAAAGACCGGAGCGGGGCACAGATACGCAGTATTTT. Amino acid sequence: CASSKRPERGTDTQYF.

The V call is TRBV10-3, the J call TRBJ1-1; maybe TRBD1 (5 bases). There are 14 residues in the CDR3. The germline V and J ends were trimmed by 4 bases and 0 bases, with 9 bases remaining between them. From germline, CDR1 is ENHRY and CDR2 SYGVKD. The CDR3 DNA sequence: TGTGCCATCAGTGTGGGGCAGATGAACACTGAAGCTTTCTTT. Translating gives CAISVGQMNTEAFF.

This clonotype was recorded only once. The rearrangement links TRBV5-1 to TRBJ2-7, with 7 bases matching TRBD1. The CDR3 totals 17 residues. Germline CDR1 SGHRS, CDR2 YFSETQ. The V segment lost 2 bases and the J segment 4 bases; nucleotides outside the gene matches: 15. CDR3 protein: CASSFAFRGQFTYEQYF. Written as DNA, the CDR3 is TGCGCCAGCAGCTTTGCATTCCGGGGACAGTTTACTTACGAGCAGTACTTC. Full variable domain (missing parts from reference TRBV5-1 and TRBJ2-7): KAGVTQTPRYLIKTRGQQVTLSCSPISGHRSVSWYQQTPGQGLQFLFEYFSETQRNKGNFPGRFSGRQFSNSRSEMNVSTLELGDSALYLCASSFAFRGQFTYEQYFGPGTRLTVT.

This chain uses TRBV13 with TRBJ2-1; maybe TRBD2 (5 bases). This CDR3 is 13 amino acids long. The germline V and J ends were trimmed by 6 bases and 8 bases, with 14 bases remaining between them. Per the germline V gene, CDR1 is PRHDT and CDR2 is FYEKMQ (reference sequence). The chain's CDR3 is CASSLIRRDEQFF. CDR3 nucleotides: TGTGCCAGCAGTCTTATCAGGCGGGATGAGCAGTTCTTC.

The rearrangement joins TRBV5-1 to TRBJ2-3; perhaps D is TRBD1 or TRBD2 (6 bases each). V shed 4 bases and J shed 6 bases, with 15 bases lying between them. Germline assignment: CDR1 SGHRS and CDR2 YFSETQ. The CDR3 spans 14 residues. The CDR3, as DNA: TGCGCCAGCAGCGTTGGAGGGGGTTTCGATACGCAGTATTTT. Its translation: CASSVGGGFDTQYF.

The sample holds a few counts of this clonotype. V is TRBV11-2 and J is TRBJ2-1; 9 bases align to TRBD2. V dropped 1 base and J dropped 4; count of bases not matched to a gene: 11. There are 18 residues in the CDR3. From germline, CDR1 is SGHAT and CDR2 FQNNGV. The CDR3 is CASSLALGGLAPYNEQFF. The DNA of the CDR3 is TGTGCCAGCAGCTTAGCTTTAGGGGGACTAGCTCCTTACAATGAGCAGTTCTTC. Supplemented by reference TRBV11-2 and TRBJ2-1, the full variable domain reads EAGVAQSPRYKIIEKRQSVAFWCNPISGHATLYWYQQILGQGPKLLIQFQNNGVVDDSQLPKDRFSAERLKGVDSTLKIQPAKLEDSAVYLCASSLALGGLAPYNEQFFGPGTRLTVL.

The chain couples TRBV7-2 to TRBJ2-3; tentatively, D is TRBD1 (6 bases). The CDR3 covers 14 residues. Trimming shortened V by 3 bases and J by 2 bases, and 9 bases separated the two germline ends. The germline V gene encodes CDR1 SGHTA and CDR2 FQGNSA. The CDR3 DNA follows: TGTGCCAGCAGCTTCCGACAGGACACAGATACGCAGTATTTT. Its translation is CASSFRQDTDTQYF.